This T cell receptor (beta chain) stems from a study of blood T cells in healthy people across ages (dated by TCRdb to between 2014 and 2017). Turning to the overall study: In model experiments, roughly one uniquely barcoded TCR beta cDNA molecule per two T cells was captured by template switching. Using deep sequencing normalized with unique cDNA molecular identifiers, the study measured how TCR beta repertoire diversity changes with age. Donors were grouped into four age groups: young (average 16 years), middle-aged (less than 40), aged (about 60) and long-lived (approximately 78). To avoid experimental bias, donors of different ages were spread randomly across the sequencing lanes. For two donors (one aged 18 to 30 and one aged 80 or older), the study analyzed two additional independent replicas of 1 million unique cDNA reads from the same blood draw.

Study-level results and caveats: The percentage of naive T cells measured by flow cytometry correlated strongly with observed TCR beta diversity. Estimates of total diversity based on one million sequenced T cells were regarded as lower bounds and as underestimates. Compared with the aged group, more naive CD4+ T cells, fewer expanded clones and increased TCR diversity were shown by the long-lived group, suggesting age selection. Because profiling used bulk unsorted PBMCs, naive and antigen-experienced compartments could not be compared conclusively. Observed TCR beta diversity per million T cells fell roughly linearly with age, and a significant reduction was already apparent by age about 36. Because donor CMV infection status was unknown, age-related changes in expanded clonotypes were potentially confounded.

At the junction V is shortened by 0 bases and J by 3 bases, with 13 bases in between. Per the germline V gene, SGHRS is the CDR1 and YFSETQ is the CDR2. The CDR3 has 16 amino acids, counting the end cysteine and phenylalanine. Here the CDR3 DNA is all that survives: 48 bases in frame from base 1. There are a few counts of this clonotype. Its antigen remains undetermined. Base qualities were left out, and no much larger clone turns up one base away. The method behind the library was 5' RACE. Data came from an Illumina HiSeq 2500. A second roughly 6 to 12 cycle PCR used a sample-barcoded 5' primer and a J-beta primer mix. A template-switch 5' adaptor carrying 12 random nucleotides introduced a unique molecular identifier onto each TCR beta cDNA molecule. Each sample yielded at least 2.5 million CDR3-containing paired-end reads. First-strand cDNA synthesis was performed from all RNA using the Mint cDNA synthesis kit, with priming by a TRBC-specific oligonucleotide. After uracil-DNA glycosylase treatment, a first 18-cycle PCR used universal primers M1SS and BC2_uni_R on all cDNA. As for the original processing: Each sample was normalized by randomly selecting 1 million high-quality reads, each carrying a distinct molecular identifier. Reads sharing molecular identifiers were discarded rather than binned into consensus sequences. MiTCR, set to a Q25 quality threshold and the strictest error-elimination algorithm, was used for CDR3 identification, clonotype clustering and error correction. A nonparametric unseen species model using Euler transformation provided a lower-bound estimate of total TCR beta diversity. TCRdb reprocessed the public reads (quality trimming at Q25 with fastp, clone calling with MiXCR) and kept in-frame beta chains. All rows with the same CDR3 protein become a single entry with the most common DNA and genes. The V and J calls follow TCRdb's processing rather than the paper's. The sample table records under 2 million distinct CDR3 sequences; around 36% of these occur just once. The top ten clones comprise approximately 11% of the sample.

Donors were about 36 systemically healthy Caucasian individuals from Russia aged 6 to 90 years. Roughly 10 milliliters of peripheral blood were collected from each donor into EDTA-treated Vacutainer tubes. Ficoll-Paque density-gradient centrifugation was used to isolate PBMCs, with at least 6.5 million per sample. Trizol reagent was used to extract total RNA from PBMCs, with at least 5.5 micrograms per sample. The percentages of naive CD45RAhigh/CD27high T cells were determined by flow cytometry on a PBMC aliquot from every donor. This clonotype was obtained from a woman in her 30s in good health. The chain couples TRBV5-1 to TRBJ2-1; a weak D assignment points to TRBD1 (6 bases agree). Material: blood. CDR3 reads: CASSLVGTPYYNEQFF. The bases read TGCGCCAGCAGCTTGGTTGGGACACCATACTACAATGAGCAGTTCTTC.